One sample yielded the 28 T cell receptor beta chains listed below, sequenced in a study of blood T cell repertoires in COVID-19 (dated by TCRdb to 2018 to 2020). Libraries came from the immunoSEQ multiplex PCR assay. The source is immuneACCESS, and TCRdb retained only in-frame sequences with V and J called. Part of the clones is not carried over; for the studies checked, unresolved V genes explain less than half of this, and the remainder is unexplained. The sample data list a few hundred thousand clones, and roughly 90% of these were observed just once. Roughly 1.2% of the sample is taken by the ten largest. Sequencing used peripheral blood. These TCRs come from a middle-aged man with acute or convalescent COVID-19.

The J gene is TRBJ1-3, the V gene TRBV25-1; possibly TRBD1 for D (5 bases). The CDR3 has 14 amino acids. CDR1 is MGHDK, CDR2 SYGVNS, per germline. In nucleotides, the CDR3 is TGTGCGAGAAAACAGGAGAGCTCTGGAAACACCATATATTTT. It specifies CARKQESSGNTIYF.

The rearrangement links TRBV5-4 to TRBJ2-7; D is uncertain. The CDR3 has 13 amino acids. Per germline, CDR1 SGHNT and CDR2 YYREEE (reference sequence). Trimming removed 5 bases from V and 2 bases from J, with 11 bases in between. This CDR3 reads CASSPGSTYEQYF. The CDR3 DNA reads TGTGCCAGCAGTCCCGGGTCCACCTACGAGCAGTACTTC.

The chain uses TRBV7-3 and TRBJ2-3; 8 positions agree with TRBD2. The germline CDR1 and CDR2 sequences are SGHTA and FQGTGA. With V trimmed by 1 base and J by 3 bases, 9 bases remained unmatched. The CDR3 contains 17 residues. This CDR3 reads CASSLSFPGGRTDTQYF. The CDR3 nucleotides are TGTGCCAGCAGCTTAAGTTTCCCGGGGGGGAGGACAGATACGCAGTATTTT.

The chain's CDR3 is CASKDTNSYEQYF. Written as DNA, the CDR3 is TGTGCCAGCAAGGACACGAATTCCTACGAGCAGTACTTC. The V and J genes are TRBV2 and TRBJ2-7; possible D gene TRBD1, 5 bases. Trimming took 7 bases from V and 1 from J, leaving 11 bases between them. Germline V gene sequence: CDR1 SNHLY, CDR2 FYNNEI. The CDR3 length is 13 residues.

V gene TRBV11-1 combines with J gene TRBJ1-1; possibly TRBD1 for D (5 bases). The CDR3 consists of 14 residues. CDR1 and CDR2 (germline): SGHAT, FQDESV (reference sequence). V gave up 3 bases and J gave up 4 bases, with 12 bases separating them. CDR3 nucleotides: TGTGCCAGCAGCTTTCAGGGTGGCTCCACTGAAGCTTTCTTT. It is translated as CASSFQGGSTEAFF.

V is TRBV7-9 and J is TRBJ2-7; TRBD1 aligns across 8 bases. The J segment lost 3 bases and the V segment lost 1 base, leaving 5 bases of the junction unmatched. The V gene's germline CDR1 is SEHNR and CDR2 FQNEAQ (reference sequence). The CDR3 spans 15 residues. This chain's CDR3 is CASSLVGTGGYEQYF. The CDR3 coding sequence is TGTGCCAGCAGCTTAGTAGGCACAGGGGGCTACGAGCAGTACTTC. The full variable domain, in which reference TRBV7-9 and TRBJ2-7 provide the parts outside the CDR3, is DTGVSQNPRHKITKRGQNVTFRCDPISEHNRLYWYRQTLGQGPEFLTYFQNEAQLEKSRLLSDRFSAERPKGSFSTLEIQRTEQGDSAMYLCASSLVGTGGYEQYFGPGTRLTVT.

CDR3 amino acids: CASSLDRGHQPQHF. In DNA, the CDR3 is TGTGCCAGCAGCCTAGACAGGGGCCATCAGCCCCAGCATTTT. The rearrangement links TRBV6-5 to TRBJ1-5, with 8 nucleotides matching TRBD1. Germline V gives CDR1 MNHEY, CDR2 SVGAGI. J gave up 5 bases and V 6 bases, and 6 bases lay outside the gene matches. The CDR3 has 14 residues.

This chain joins TRBV10-3 and TRBJ2-3; 12 bases line up with TRBD2. CDR3 size: 15 residues. The junction had 5 bases not matched to a gene; V was cut back by 4 bases and J by 6 bases. Germline V CDR1 and CDR2: ENHRY, SYGVKD. Here the CDR3 DNA reads TGTGCCATCAGTGCGACTAGCGGGAGTAGGGATACGCAGTATTTT. Protein sequence: CAISATSGSRDTQYF.

The rearrangement links TRBV5-1 to TRBJ2-2; D might be TRBD1 (6 bases). From germline, CDR1 is SGHRS and CDR2 YFSETQ. V shed 4 bases and J shed 4 bases, with 8 bases lying between them. CDR3 length: 13 amino acids. The chain's CDR3 is CASSEQGTGELFF. DNA for the CDR3: TGCGCCAGCAGCGAACAGGGCACCGGGGAGCTGTTTTTT.

The J gene is TRBJ2-1, the V gene TRBV5-5, with 9 nucleotides matching TRBD1. Per the germline V gene, CDR1 is SGHKS and CDR2 is YYEKEE (reference sequence). The CDR3 length is 15 residues. Losses at the gene ends were 1 base for V and 9 bases for J; bases not matched to a gene: 8. DNA of the CDR3: TGTGCCAGCAGCTTGATGGGACAGGGTGTCTCTGAGCAGTTCTTC. Translation: CASSLMGQGVSEQFF. Full variable domain (outside the CDR3, taken from reference TRBV5-5 and TRBJ2-1): DAGVTQSPTHLIKTRGQQVTLRCSPISGHKSVSWYQQVLGQGPQFIFQYYEKEERGRGNFPDRFSARQFPNYSSELNVNALLLGDSALYLCASSLMGQGVSEQFFGPGTRLTVL.

The chain joins TRBV11-2 to TRBJ2-1; weak D call: TRBD1 (5 bases). The CDR3 has 13 amino acids. Trimming left V 6 bases short and J 8 bases short, with 14 bases between. CDR1 is SGHAT and CDR2 is FQNNGV in the germline V gene. The DNA of the CDR3 is TGTGCCAGCAGACCTCTTAAAGGGGATGAGCAGTTCTTC. Protein: CASRPLKGDEQFF.

This clone was seen only once. This sequence joins TRBV19 and TRBJ1-2; 10 nucleotides line up with TRBD1. Per germline, CDR1 LNHDA and CDR2 SQIVND (reference sequence). The J segment lost 14 bases and the V segment lost 5 bases, leaving 14 bases of the junction unmatched. The CDR3 runs to 14 residues. The CDR3 DNA reads TGTGCCAGTAGTTCAAGACAGGGGGCCTCTCCGTGGACCTTC. Its translation: CASSSRQGASPWTF.

This clone was seen just once. The chain links TRBV15 to TRBJ2-7, with D possibly TRBD2 on 6 matching bases. This CDR3 is built from 15 residues. Trimming took off 9 bases at V and 2 bases at J, with 20 bases between the two ends. Germline V gene sequence: CDR1 LNHNV, CDR2 YYDKDF (reference sequence). The CDR3 DNA sequence: TGTGCCACGAGCGGGCGGACAACCAACGCCTACGAGCAGTACTTC. Translating it yields CATSGRTTNAYEQYF.

The J gene is TRBJ1-2, the V gene TRBV12-3 or TRBV12-4; 7 bases map to TRBD1. This CDR3 has 12 amino acids. Unmatched junction bases numbered 1, after V lost 6 bases and J lost 3 bases. The CDR3 region has the DNA TGTGCCAGCAGAGGACAGGACTATGGCTACACCTTC. Translated, it gives CASRGQDYGYTF.

This chain connects TRBV19 to TRBJ2-7; D might be TRBD1 (6 bases). CDR1 and CDR2 (germline): LNHDA, SQIVND (reference sequence). Trimming shortened V by 3 bases and J by 2 bases, and 14 bases separated the two germline ends. The CDR3 is 15 residues long. Here the CDR3 reads CASSITYYRAYEQYF. The CDR3 DNA reads as TGTGCCAGTAGTATTACTTATTACAGGGCCTACGAGCAGTACTTC.

The gene calls are TRBV19 and TRBJ2-2, with D perhaps matching TRBD1 (6 bases). The CDR3 runs 14 residues. The germline V gene has CDR1 LNHDA and CDR2 SQIVND (reference sequence). V gave up 9 bases and J gave up 2 bases, with 13 bases separating them. CDR3 loop: CASRGDTNTGELFF. The CDR3 DNA is TGTGCCAGCAGAGGGGACACTAACACCGGGGAGCTGTTTTTT.

This chain connects TRBV29-1 to TRBJ2-2, with 9 nucleotides matching TRBD1. The V and J ends lost 5 bases and 1 base, in that order; junction bases with no gene match: 2. The CDR3 loop spans 14 amino acids. Germline V gene data show CDR1 as SQVTM and CDR2 as ANQGSEA. The CDR3 loop is CSVRGQGNTGELFF. The CDR3, as DNA: TGCAGCGTTAGGGGACAGGGGAACACCGGGGAGCTGTTTTTT.

CDR3: CASSLAGSSYEQYF. CDR3 nucleotide sequence: TGTGCCAGCAGTCTAGCGGGGAGCTCCTACGAGCAGTACTTC. The chain uses TRBV6-2 or TRBV6-3 and TRBJ2-7; 9 bases match TRBD2. The V gene's germline CDR1 is MNHEY and CDR2 SVGEGT. V trimming: 5 bases; J trimming: 0 bases; junction bases outside the gene matches: 2. The CDR3 contains 14 residues.

V and J are TRBV7-3 and TRBJ2-3; D is undetermined. Looked up from germline, CDR1 is SGHTA and CDR2 is FQGTGA. V was pared by 6 bases and J by 6 bases, with 19 bases between. This CDR3 region has 15 residues. The CDR3 region has the DNA TGTGCCAGCAGTCCTCGACATGACGCCCGGGATACGCAGTATTTT. This translates into CASSPRHDARDTQYF. The variable domain in full, with the rest retrieved from reference TRBV7-3 and TRBJ2-3, is GAGVSQTPSNKVTEKGKYVELRCDPISGHTALYWYRQSLGQGPEFLIYFQGTGAADDSGLPNDRFFAVRPEGSVSTLKIQRTERGDSAVYLCASSPRHDARDTQYFGPGTRLTVL.

The chain recombines TRBV7-9 with TRBJ1-1; D gene uncertain. Trimming cost V 3 bases and J 0 bases, with 8 bases left between them. CDR1 is SEHNR, CDR2 FQNEAQ, per germline (reference sequence). This CDR3 comprises 14 residues. In DNA form, the CDR3 reads TGTGCCAGCAGCTTTCGCCGGGTGAACACTGAAGCTTTCTTT. Translating it yields CASSFRRVNTEAFF.

This clone was recorded a few times. The rearrangement links TRBV6-5 to TRBJ2-3, with 7 bases matching TRBD2. The CDR3 contains 14 residues. J lost 1 base, V lost 2 bases, and 0 bases had no gene match. CDR1 and CDR2 (germline): MNHEY, SVGAGI. CDR3 coding DNA: TGTGCCAGCAGTTACGGGGGGGGCACAGATACGCAGTATTTT. Translation: CASSYGGGTDTQYF.

In this sample, this clone turned up once. This chain uses TRBV28 with TRBJ1-1, with D perhaps TRBD1 (5 bases). From germline, CDR1 is MDHEN and CDR2 SYDVKM. V dropped 4 bases and J dropped 4 bases, with 13 bases sitting between them. This CDR3 spans 14 amino acids. The CDR3 reads CASSSHGGSTEAFF. The DNA for the CDR3 is TGTGCCAGCAGTTCTCACGGGGGAAGCACTGAAGCTTTCTTT.

In this sample, this clone turned up a few times. The chain combines TRBV3-1 (or the pseudogene TRBV3-2) with TRBJ2-3; no definite D call. CDR1 is LGHDT and CDR2 is YNNKEL in the germline V gene (reference sequence). This CDR3 has 15 residues. Trimming removed 3 bases from V and 0 bases from J, with 10 bases in between. This CDR3 is CASSQNPTSTDTQYF. CDR3 in DNA: TGTGCCAGCAGCCAGAACCCGACAAGCACAGATACGCAGTATTTT.

The chain combines TRBV30 with TRBJ2-2; possibly TRBD2 for D (6 bases). V lost 5 bases and J lost 4, with 17 bases in between. CDR1 and CDR2 (germline): GTSNPN, SVGIG (reference sequence). The CDR3 is made up of 15 amino acids. The DNA of the CDR3 is TGTGCCTGGTTGCGGGGTTCCAGTTTCACCGGGGAGCTGTTTTTT. Translation gives CAWLRGSSFTGELFF.

The chain uses TRBV2 and TRBJ1-5; 7 nucleotides align to TRBD1. This CDR3 has 15 residues. The V gene end was trimmed by 4 bases and the J gene end by 2 bases; junction bases not matched to a gene: 5. In germline, CDR1 is SNHLY, CDR2 FYNNEI. The CDR3 loop reads CASSGDSAGNQPQHF. The CDR3 DNA reads as TGTGCCAGCAGTGGGGACAGTGCGGGCAATCAGCCCCAGCATTTT.

V gene TRBV9 combines with J gene TRBJ2-7, with a weak D call TRBD2 (5 bases). Germline CDR1 and CDR2: SGDLS and YYNGEE. V was pared by 5 bases and J by 0 bases, with 12 bases between. The CDR3 is 14 residues long. In DNA, the CDR3 is TGTGCCAGCAGTGGTAGTGGGAGCTCCTACGAGCAGTACTTC. As protein: CASSGSGSSYEQYF.

This chain uses TRBV4-1 with TRBJ1-6; 10 positions agree with TRBD1. Germline V gene data show CDR1 as MGHRA and CDR2 as YSYEKL. After removal of 2 bases from V and 9 bases from J, the junction contained 16 bases not matched to a gene. This CDR3 is built from 19 residues. CDR3 in DNA: TGCGCCAGCAGCCAAAGACAGGGGGCCGAGATTATTAGGGGTTCACCCCTCCACTTT. Protein: CASSQRQGAEIIRGSPLHF.

This chain joins TRBV28 and TRBJ1-5; D possibly corresponds to TRBD1 (6 bases). This CDR3 contains 16 residues. Trimming took 6 bases from V and 3 from J, leaving 18 bases between them. CDR1 is MDHEN, CDR2 SYDVKM, per germline. The CDR3 reads CASSPPGTYYNQPQHF. CDR3 nucleotide sequence: TGTGCCAGCAGCCCCCCCGGGACATATTACAATCAGCCCCAGCATTTT.